The 13 T cell receptor beta chains given below trace back to one sample, sequenced in a study of read filtering for tumor transcriptome and immune sequencing. This library used roughly 430 ng RNA and molecular barcoded adaptors spanning alpha/delta and beta/gamma chains. TCRdb re-called the reads through MiXCR, storing one row per CDR3 protein. The sample lists 85,000 to 100,000 distinct CDR3 sequences, around a fifth occurring once. The sequencing sample was made of a population of CD138-negative cells sorted from bone marrow. These receptors were obtained from a donor at least 40 years old with multiple myeloma.

The chain joins TRBV6-2 or TRBV6-3 to TRBJ2-7, with 8 bases lining up with TRBD1. With V trimmed by 6 bases and J by 5 bases, 9 bases remained unmatched. The CDR3 is 14 amino acids. CDR1 is MNHEY, CDR2 SVGEGT, per germline. The CDR3 loop reads CASRKGQGIHEQYF. The CDR3 nucleotides read TGTGCCAGCAGGAAAGGACAGGGAATACACGAGCAGTACTTC.

This sequence joins TRBV5-1 and TRBJ2-3, with 9 bases matching TRBD2. V lost 0 bases and J lost 0; bases outside the gene matches: 2. Germline V gene sequence: CDR1 SGHRS, CDR2 YFSETQ. The CDR3 has 16 amino acids. CDR3 residues: CASSLDLAGSTDTQYF. The CDR3 DNA is TGCGCCAGCAGCTTGGACCTAGCGGGGAGCACAGATACGCAGTATTTT.

This clonotype was seen repeatedly, ten times or more. This chain links TRBV2 with TRBJ2-1, with 9 bases lining up with TRBD1. Losses at the gene ends were 6 bases for V and 9 bases for J; bases not matched to a gene: 9. Germline V gives CDR1 SNHLY, CDR2 FYNNEI. There are 14 residues in the CDR3. The CDR3 nucleotides are TGTGCCAGCAGAGGGACAGGGAGACCCCGTGAGCAGTTCTTC. This translates into CASRGTGRPREQFF. Full variable domain (missing parts from reference TRBV2 and TRBJ2-1): EPEVTQTPSHQVTQMGQEVILRCVPISNHLYFYWYRQILGQKVEFLVSFYNNEISEKSEIFDDQFSVERPDGSNFTLKIRSTKLEDSAMYFCASRGTGRPREQFFGPGTRLTVL.

The V call is TRBV6-5, the J call TRBJ1-1; no clear D. V lost 2 bases, J lost 2 bases, and 9 bases lay in between. The CDR3 has 14 amino acids. Looked up from germline, CDR1 is MNHEY and CDR2 is SVGAGI. This chain's CDR3 is CASSYGADNTEAFF. CDR3 bases: TGTGCCAGCAGTTACGGAGCAGACAACACTGAAGCTTTCTTT.

About this clonotype: This could be a read error, since a much larger clone is one nucleotide away. The chain couples TRBV3-1 to TRBJ2-2; possibly TRBD2 for D (7 bases). There are 15 residues in the CDR3. Looked up from germline, CDR1 is LGHDT and CDR2 is YNNKEL (reference sequence). CDR3 in amino acids: CASRARGANTGGLFF. For the CDR3, the DNA is TGTGCCAGCCGGGCCCGGGGGGCGAACACCGGGGGGCTGTTTTTT.

Many counts were recorded for this clonotype. The chain carries TRBV6-2 or TRBV6-3 and TRBJ1-5; D is possibly TRBD1 (5 bases). The germline V and J ends were trimmed by 0 bases and 0 bases, with 15 bases remaining between them. Germline CDR1 reads MNHEY; CDR2 reads SVGEGT. This CDR3 comprises 18 residues. The CDR3 DNA is TGTGCCAGCAGTTACTCCCCCGGGACGATTTATAGCAATCAGCCCCAGCATTTT. Protein sequence: CASSYSPGTIYSNQPQHF.

The sample holds many counts of this clonotype. The gene calls are TRBV29-1 and TRBJ2-5; no firm D call. Trimming stripped 6 bases from V and 1 base from J, with 15 bases between. CDR1 is SQVTM and CDR2 is ANQGSEA in the germline V gene. This CDR3 contains 14 residues. CDR3 sequence: CSVPDPASQETQYF. CDR3 sequence (DNA): TGCAGCGTCCCAGACCCGGCATCCCAAGAGACCCAGTACTTC.

In this sample, this clonotype turned up many times. At one end the junction does not follow the germline gene, possibly because of a read error. V is TRBV4-1 and J is TRBJ2-1; a possible D gene is TRBD1 (6 bases). CDR1 and CDR2 from the germline V gene are MGHRA and YSYEKL. This CDR3 has 16 residues. The CDR3 spells CASSQPGTRTYNEQFF. In nucleotides, the CDR3 is TGTGCCAGCAGCCAACCTGGGACAAGAACCTACAATGAGCAGTTCTTC.

The chain couples TRBV29-1 to TRBJ1-2; no firm D call. The CDR3 runs to 10 residues. Trimming removed 6 bases from V and 4 bases from J, with 6 bases in between. CDR1 is SQVTM, CDR2 ANQGSEA, per germline. DNA for the CDR3: TGCAGCGTCGAAAGCTATGGCTACACCTTC. Protein: CSVESYGYTF.

This clonotype was found a few times. This chain joins TRBV13 and TRBJ1-2, with D unclear. Germline assignment: CDR1 PRHDT and CDR2 FYEKMQ (reference sequence). This CDR3 has 15 residues. Deletions cut 4 bases from V and 0 bases from J, with 12 bases between. The CDR3 nucleotides are TGTGCCAGCAGCTCCAAGCGGCATGCTAACTATGGCTACACCTTC. Translated, it gives CASSSKRHANYGYTF.

This clonotype was seen many times. CDR3 nucleotide sequence: TGTGCCATCAGTGAAGGACAGCCCTACAATGAGCAGTTCTTC. Translating it yields CAISEGQPYNEQFF. The chain has TRBV10-3 and TRBJ2-1, with D tentatively TRBD1 (6 bases). Between the trimmed V and J ends, which lost 3 bases and 2 bases, there was a span of 8 bases. The CDR3 runs 14 residues. The germline CDR1 and CDR2 sequences are ENHRY and SYGVKD.

In regard to this clonotype: With a far larger clone one base away, a read error is the likely cause. The J gene is TRBJ1-1, the V gene TRBV7-2; D unresolved. This CDR3 spans 16 amino acids. V lost 5 bases to trimming and J lost 1 base, with 17 bases between them. Germline V gene lookup returns CDR1 SGHTA and CDR2 FQGNSA. The DNA of the CDR3 is TGTGCCAGCAGCCTCGGACCGTCAACGTCGAACACTGAAGCTTTCTTT. It codes for CASSLGPSTSNTEAFF. Full variable domain (outside the CDR3, taken from reference TRBV7-2 and TRBJ1-1): GAGVSQSPSNKVTEKGKDVELRCDPISGHTALYWYRQSLGQGLEFLIYFQGNSAPDKSGLPSDRFSAERTGGSVSTLTIQRTQQEDSAVYLCASSLGPSTSNTEAFFGQGTRLTVV.

Judged by abundance, this clonotype is medium-sized (0.01 to 0.1%). This rearrangement joins TRBV7-3 to TRBJ2-7; 7 positions match TRBD1. The CDR3 covers 17 residues. V gave up 4 bases and J gave up 2 bases; unmatched junction bases: 14. Germline V gene lookup returns CDR1 SGHTA and CDR2 FQGTGA. For the CDR3, the DNA is TGTGCCAGCAGCTCACACGACAGGGTGGGTTCGGCCTACGAGCAGTACTTC. This sequence encodes CASSSHDRVGSAYEQYF.